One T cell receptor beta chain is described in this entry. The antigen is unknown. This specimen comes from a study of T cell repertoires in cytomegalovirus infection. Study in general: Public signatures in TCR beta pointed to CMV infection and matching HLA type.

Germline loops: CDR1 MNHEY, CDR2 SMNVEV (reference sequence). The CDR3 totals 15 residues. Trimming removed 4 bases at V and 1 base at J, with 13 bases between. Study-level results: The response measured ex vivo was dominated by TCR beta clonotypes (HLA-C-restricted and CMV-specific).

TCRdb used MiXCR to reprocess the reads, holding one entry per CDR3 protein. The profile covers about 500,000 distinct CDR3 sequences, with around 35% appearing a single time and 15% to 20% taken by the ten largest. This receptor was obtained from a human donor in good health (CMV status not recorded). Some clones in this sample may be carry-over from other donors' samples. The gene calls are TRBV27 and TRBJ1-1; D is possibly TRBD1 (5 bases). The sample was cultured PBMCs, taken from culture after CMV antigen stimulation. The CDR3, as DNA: TGTGCCAGCAGTTCTTTGGGGGTCGGGAACACTGAAGCTTTCTTT. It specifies CASSSLGVGNTEAFF.